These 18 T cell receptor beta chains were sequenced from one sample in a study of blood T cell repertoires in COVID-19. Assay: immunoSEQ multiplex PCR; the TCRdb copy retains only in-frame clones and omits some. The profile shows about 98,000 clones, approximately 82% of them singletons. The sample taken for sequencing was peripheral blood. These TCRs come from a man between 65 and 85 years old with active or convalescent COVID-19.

This CDR3 reads CATSRPTGTEAFF. In DNA, the CDR3 is TGTGCCACCAGCAGACCGACTGGGACTGAAGCTTTCTTT. The chain recombines TRBV15 with TRBJ1-1; no firm D call. The length of the CDR3 is 13 residues. Germline values: CDR1 LNHNV, CDR2 YYDKDF (reference sequence). V was clipped by 2 bases and J by 5 bases, with 9 bases between them. The full variable domain, its missing parts supplied by reference TRBV15 and TRBJ1-1, is DAMVIQNPRYQVTQFGKPVTLSCSQTLNHNVMYWYQQKSSQAPKLLFHYYDKDFNNEADTPDNFQSRRPNTSFCFLDIRSPGLGDTAMYLCATSRPTGTEAFFGQGTRLTVV.

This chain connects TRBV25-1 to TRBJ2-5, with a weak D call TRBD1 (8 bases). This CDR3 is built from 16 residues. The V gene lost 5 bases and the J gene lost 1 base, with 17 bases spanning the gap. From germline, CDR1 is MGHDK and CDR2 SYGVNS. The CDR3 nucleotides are TGTGCCAGCAGTCGACCAGGGGGCGGGGGCCAAGAGACCCAGTACTTC. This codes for CASSRPGGGGQETQYF.

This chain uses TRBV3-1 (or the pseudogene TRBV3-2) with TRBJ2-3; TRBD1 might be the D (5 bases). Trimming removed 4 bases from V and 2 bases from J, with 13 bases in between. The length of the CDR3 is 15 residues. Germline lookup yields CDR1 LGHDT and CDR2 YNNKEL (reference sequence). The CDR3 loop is CASSLGHLNTDTQYF. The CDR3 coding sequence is TGTGCCAGCAGCCTAGGACACCTTAACACAGATACGCAGTATTTT.

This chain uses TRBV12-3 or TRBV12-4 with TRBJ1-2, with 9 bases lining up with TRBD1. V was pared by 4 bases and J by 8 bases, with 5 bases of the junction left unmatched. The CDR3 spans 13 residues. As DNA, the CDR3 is TGTGCCAGCAGTTCCTCAACAGGGGGCGGCTACACCTTC. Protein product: CASSSSTGGGYTF.

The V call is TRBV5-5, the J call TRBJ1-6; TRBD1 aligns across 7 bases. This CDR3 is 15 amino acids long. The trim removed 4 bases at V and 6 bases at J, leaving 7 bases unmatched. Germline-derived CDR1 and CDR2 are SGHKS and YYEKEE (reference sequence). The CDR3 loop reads CASSELRQGNSPLHF. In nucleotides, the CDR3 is TGTGCCAGCAGCGAATTACGACAGGGTAATTCACCCCTCCACTTT.

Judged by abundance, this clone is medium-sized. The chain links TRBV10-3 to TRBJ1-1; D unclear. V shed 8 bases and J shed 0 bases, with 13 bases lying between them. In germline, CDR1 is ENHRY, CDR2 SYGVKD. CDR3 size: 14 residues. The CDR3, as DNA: TGTGCCATCGCAAATAGAGGAATGAACACTGAAGCTTTCTTT. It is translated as CAIANRGMNTEAFF.

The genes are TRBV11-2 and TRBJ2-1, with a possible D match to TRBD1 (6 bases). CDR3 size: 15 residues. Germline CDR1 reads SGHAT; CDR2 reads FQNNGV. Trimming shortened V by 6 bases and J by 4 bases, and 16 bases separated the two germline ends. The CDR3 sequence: CASRPPGHTYNEQFF. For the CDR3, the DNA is TGTGCCAGCAGGCCCCCGGGACATACTTACAATGAGCAGTTCTTC.

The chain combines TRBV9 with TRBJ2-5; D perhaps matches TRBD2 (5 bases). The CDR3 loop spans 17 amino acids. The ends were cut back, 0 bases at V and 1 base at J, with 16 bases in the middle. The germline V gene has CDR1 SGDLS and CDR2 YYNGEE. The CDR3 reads CASSVGARGSSQETQYF. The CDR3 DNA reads TGTGCCAGCAGCGTAGGGGCCCGGGGTAGTAGCCAAGAGACCCAGTACTTC.

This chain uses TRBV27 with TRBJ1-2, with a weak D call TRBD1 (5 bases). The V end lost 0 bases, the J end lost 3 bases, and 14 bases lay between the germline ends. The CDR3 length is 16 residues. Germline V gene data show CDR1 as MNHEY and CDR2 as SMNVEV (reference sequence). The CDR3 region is CASSLSPGQGHYGYTF. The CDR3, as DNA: TGTGCCAGCAGTTTATCACCCGGGCAGGGTCACTATGGCTACACCTTC.

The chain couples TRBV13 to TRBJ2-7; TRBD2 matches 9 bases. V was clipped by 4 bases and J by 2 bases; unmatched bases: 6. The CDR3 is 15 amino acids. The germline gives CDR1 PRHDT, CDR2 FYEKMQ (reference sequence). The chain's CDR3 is CASSSERGAPYEQYF. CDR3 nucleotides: TGTGCCAGCAGCTCCGAGCGGGGGGCCCCCTACGAGCAGTACTTC.

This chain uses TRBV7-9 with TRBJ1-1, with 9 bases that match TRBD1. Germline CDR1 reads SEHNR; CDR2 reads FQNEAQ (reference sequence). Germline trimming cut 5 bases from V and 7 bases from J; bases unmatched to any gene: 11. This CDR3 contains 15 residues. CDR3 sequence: CASSPPGQGFIEAFF. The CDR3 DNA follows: TGTGCCAGCAGCCCACCGGGACAGGGATTTATTGAAGCTTTCTTT.

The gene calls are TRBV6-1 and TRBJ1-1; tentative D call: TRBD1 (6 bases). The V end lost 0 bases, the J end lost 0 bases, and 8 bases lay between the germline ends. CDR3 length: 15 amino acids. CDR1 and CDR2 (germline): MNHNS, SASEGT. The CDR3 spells CASSEADRMNTEAFF. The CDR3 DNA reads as TGTGCCAGCAGTGAAGCCGACAGGATGAACACTGAAGCTTTCTTT.

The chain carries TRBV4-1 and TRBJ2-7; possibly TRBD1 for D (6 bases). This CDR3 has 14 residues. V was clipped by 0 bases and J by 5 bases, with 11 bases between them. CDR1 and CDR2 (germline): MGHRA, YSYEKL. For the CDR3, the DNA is TGCGCCAGCAGCCAAGAACAGGGTTACGACGAGCAGTACTTC. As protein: CASSQEQGYDEQYF.

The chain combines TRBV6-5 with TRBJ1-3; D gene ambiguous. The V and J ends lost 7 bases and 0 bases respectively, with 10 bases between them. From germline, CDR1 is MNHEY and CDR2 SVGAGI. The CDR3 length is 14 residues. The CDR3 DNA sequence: TGTGCCAGCACAACAGATTACTCTGGAAACACCATATATTTT. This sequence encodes CASTTDYSGNTIYF.

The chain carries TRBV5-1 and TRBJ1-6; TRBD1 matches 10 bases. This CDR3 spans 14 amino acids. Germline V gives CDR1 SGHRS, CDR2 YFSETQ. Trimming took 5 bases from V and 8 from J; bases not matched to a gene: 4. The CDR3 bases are TGCGCCAGCAGAGAGACAGGGGGCGATTCACCCCTCCACTTT. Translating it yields CASRETGGDSPLHF.

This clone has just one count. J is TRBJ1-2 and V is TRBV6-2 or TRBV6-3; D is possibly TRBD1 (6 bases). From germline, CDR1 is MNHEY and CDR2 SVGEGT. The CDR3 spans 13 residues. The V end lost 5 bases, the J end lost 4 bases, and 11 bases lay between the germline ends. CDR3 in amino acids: CASSNREGYGYTF. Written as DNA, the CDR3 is TGTGCCAGCAGTAACAGGGAGGGCTATGGCTACACCTTC.

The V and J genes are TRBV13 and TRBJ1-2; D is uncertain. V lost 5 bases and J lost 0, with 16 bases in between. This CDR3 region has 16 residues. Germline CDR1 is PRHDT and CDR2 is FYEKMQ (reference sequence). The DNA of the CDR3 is TGTGCCAGCAGCCTCGGTCGAGGGTTAGCTAACTATGGCTACACCTTC. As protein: CASSLGRGLANYGYTF.

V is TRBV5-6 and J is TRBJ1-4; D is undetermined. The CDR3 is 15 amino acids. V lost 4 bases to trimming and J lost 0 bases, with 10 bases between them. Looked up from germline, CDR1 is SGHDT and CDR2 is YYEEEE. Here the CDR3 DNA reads TGTGCCAGCAGCGCCCAGATTGCAACTAATGAAAAACTGTTTTTT. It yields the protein CASSAQIATNEKLFF.